This T cell receptor (beta chain) was obtained from a study of OX40 agonist ivuxolimab in advanced cancers. Study overall: Enrollees could have had prior anti-PD-1, anti-PD-L1 or anti-CTLA-4 therapy, which over 35% had received.

Only in-frame clones appear in the TCRdb table, and some are missing; sequencing was by immunoSEQ multiplex PCR. The sample lists about 84,000 clones; 90% to 95% were seen once. V was clipped by 7 bases and J by 0 bases, with 14 bases between them. The germline V gene has CDR1 SEHNR and CDR2 FQNEAQ (reference sequence). The CDR3 has 15 residues. V gene TRBV7-9 combines with J gene TRBJ2-3; TRBD2 is a possible D gene (6 bases). This material consisted of CD4+ or CD8+ T cells sorted from blood, taken in a trial of the OX40 agonist ivuxolimab. The receptor was derived from an adult with an advanced solid tumor such as melanoma, head and neck, liver or kidney cancer. The CDR3: CASTPDGGSTDTQYF. The CDR3 nucleotides are TGTGCCAGCACCCCGGACGGGGGAAGCACAGATACGCAGTATTTT.